A single sample is the source of the 12 T cell receptor beta chains below, sequenced in a study of neurological immune-mediated disorders. TCRdb recomputed calls from the 5' RACE reads with MiXCR, one row per CDR3 protein. The data contain roughly 38,000 distinct CDR3 sequences, 7% to 8% of them singletons. Sequencing was carried out using PBMCs. Source of these receptors: a woman aged 40 to 55 in good health.

This clonotype has a count of ten or more. The CDR3 loop reads CASSFGLEADTQYF. The DNA for the CDR3 is TGCGCCAGCAGCTTTGGACTAGAGGCCGATACGCAGTATTTT. This sequence joins TRBV5-1 and TRBJ2-3; 7 bases are shared with TRBD2. This CDR3 region has 14 residues. With 2 bases clipped from V and 6 bases from J, the junction kept 6 bases outside the gene matches. Germline V gene sequence: CDR1 SGHRS, CDR2 YFSETQ.

At least ten counts were recorded for this clonotype. The chain links TRBV27 to TRBJ2-4; 15 bases agree with TRBD2. The V segment lost 4 bases and the J segment 7 bases; nucleotides outside the gene matches: 5. Germline-derived CDR1 and CDR2 are MNHEY and SMNVEV (reference sequence). This CDR3 spans 16 amino acids. The CDR3 here is CASSSRTSGGANIQYF. DNA of the CDR3: TGTGCCAGCAGTTCCAGGACTAGCGGGGGGGCCAACATTCAGTACTTC.

In this sample, this clonotype turned up many times. At one boundary the junction diverges from the germline segment, which might be a read error. This rearrangement joins TRBV24-1 to TRBJ2-2; TRBD1 matches at 8 bases. The CDR3 covers 16 residues. Germline lookup yields CDR1 KGHDR and CDR2 SFDVKD. The CDR3 DNA follows: TGTGCCACCAGTGATACTACAGGGGGGAACGCCGGGGAGCTGTTTTTT. Its protein product is CATSDTTGGNAGELFF.

This clonotype was detected many times. This chain connects TRBV28 to TRBJ2-1, with a weak D call TRBD1 (7 bases). This CDR3 comprises 14 residues. The germline V and J ends were trimmed by 11 bases and 4 bases, with 18 bases remaining between them. The germline CDR1 and CDR2 sequences are MDHEN and SYDVKM. CDR3 bases: TGTGCCGCGCGGAGGGACAGCTATTACAATGAGCAGTTCTTC. Amino acids: CAARRDSYYNEQFF.

The sample holds many counts of this clonotype. The chain carries TRBV10-3 and TRBJ2-3, with 9 positions matching TRBD2. This CDR3 has 14 amino acids. The germline V gene encodes CDR1 ENHRY and CDR2 SYGVKD. Losses at the gene ends were 6 bases for V and 1 base for J; bases not matched to a gene: 2. In nucleotides, the CDR3 is TGTGCCATCAGGTGGACTAGCGGCACAGATACGCAGTATTTT. It specifies CAIRWTSGTDTQYF.

This clonotype was seen many times. The chain carries TRBV5-4 and TRBJ2-3; TRBD2 aligns across 8 bases. Germline values: CDR1 SGHNT, CDR2 YYREEE (reference sequence). The CDR3 consists of 17 residues. With 0 bases clipped from V and 0 bases from J, the junction kept 6 bases outside the gene matches. The CDR3 sequence: CASSLVEAGASTDTQYF. The CDR3 DNA reads TGTGCCAGCAGCTTGGTAGAAGCGGGGGCTAGCACAGATACGCAGTATTTT.

The rearrangement joins TRBV11-2 to TRBJ2-1, with D hard to call. CDR1 is SGHAT, CDR2 FQNNGV, per germline. The CDR3 totals 14 residues. Trimming took off 6 bases at V and 0 bases at J, with 9 bases between the two ends. The CDR3: CASSPGSSYNEQFF. CDR3 DNA: TGTGCCAGCAGTCCAGGCAGCTCCTACAATGAGCAGTTCTTC.

Ten or more counts support this clonotype. CDR3 in DNA: TGTGCCAGCAGTTCAGGACAGGGACGGCACGCTTTCTTT. This gives the protein CASSSGQGRHAFF. The chain has TRBV5-5 and TRBJ1-1; 8 bases map to TRBD1. V trimming: 5 bases; J trimming: 11 bases; junction bases outside the gene matches: 11. CDR3 size: 13 residues. Germline V gene data show CDR1 as SGHKS and CDR2 as YYEKEE (reference sequence).

The rearrangement uses TRBV14 and TRBJ1-2; 7 bases fit TRBD1. The CDR3 length is 16 residues. In germline, CDR1 is SGHDN, CDR2 FVKESK. V lost 4 bases to trimming and J lost 6 bases; unmatched junction nucleotides: 14. The chain's CDR3 is CASSPFGTEGYHGYTF. The CDR3 nucleotides are TGTGCCAGCAGCCCCTTTGGGACAGAGGGCTACCATGGCTACACCTTC. The full variable domain, its missing parts supplied by reference TRBV14 and TRBJ1-2, is EAGVTQFPSHSVIEKGQTVTLRCDPISGHDNLYWYRRVMGKEIKFLLHFVKESKQDESGMPNNRFLAERTGGTYSTLKVQPAELEDSGVYFCASSPFGTEGYHGYTFGSGTRLTVV.

This clonotype was counted ten times or more. The V call is TRBV15, the J call TRBJ1-2; D unresolved. Trimming cost V 5 bases and J 6 bases, with 7 bases left between them. Germline V gene sequence: CDR1 LNHNV, CDR2 YYDKDF (reference sequence). The CDR3 loop spans 11 amino acids. CDR3 in amino acids: CATSEENGYTF. CDR3 in DNA: TGTGCCACCAGCGAGGAAAATGGCTACACCTTC.

This clonotype showed up many times. The chain joins TRBV20-1 to TRBJ1-6, with 7 bases matching TRBD1. The CDR3 runs to 16 residues. CDR1 DFQATT and CDR2 SNEGSKA come from the germline V gene (reference sequence). With 2 bases clipped from V and 0 bases from J, the junction kept 4 bases outside the gene matches. The CDR3: CSARPGQSSYNSPLHF. The CDR3, as DNA: TGCAGTGCTAGACCGGGACAGAGCTCCTATAATTCACCCCTCCACTTT.

This clonotype appeared many times. The chain has TRBV12-3 or TRBV12-4 and TRBJ2-5; 8 nucleotides align to TRBD1. Trimming at V came to 3 bases and at J to 5 bases, leaving 5 bases not matched to a gene. The CDR3 consists of 14 residues. The CDR3 protein is CASSLTGDLETQYF. CDR3 DNA: TGTGCCAGCAGTTTGACAGGGGATTTGGAGACCCAGTACTTC.